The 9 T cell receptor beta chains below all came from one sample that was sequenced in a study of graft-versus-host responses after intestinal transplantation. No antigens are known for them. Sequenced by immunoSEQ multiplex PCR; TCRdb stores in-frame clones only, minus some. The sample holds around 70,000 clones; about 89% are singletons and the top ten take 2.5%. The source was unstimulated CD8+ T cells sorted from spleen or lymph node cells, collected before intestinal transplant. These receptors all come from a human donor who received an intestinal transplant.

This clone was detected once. CDR3 residues: CASSGLVTDTQYF. The CDR3 DNA is TGTGCCAGCAGCGGACTAGTTACAGATACGCAGTATTTT. The V call is TRBV9, the J call TRBJ2-3; a possible D gene is TRBD2 (6 bases). Germline V gene data show CDR1 as SGDLS and CDR2 as YYNGEE. Trimming pared 3 bases from V and 3 bases from J, leaving 8 bases between. The CDR3 spans 13 residues.

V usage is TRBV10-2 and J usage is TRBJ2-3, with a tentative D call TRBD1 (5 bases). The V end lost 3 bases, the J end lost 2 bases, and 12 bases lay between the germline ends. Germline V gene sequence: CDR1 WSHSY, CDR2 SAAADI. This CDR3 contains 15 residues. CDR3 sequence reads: CASSEGVTNTDTQYF. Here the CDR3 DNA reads TGCGCCAGCAGTGAAGGGGTCACCAACACAGATACGCAGTATTTT.

CDR3 amino acids: CASSQDLGGGEKLFF. The CDR3 coding sequence is TGTGCCAGCAGCCAAGATCTGGGCGGAGGAGAAAAACTGTTTTTT. This chain joins TRBV4-2 and TRBJ1-4; the D is unclear. Trimming left V 0 bases short and J 8 bases short, with 13 bases between. The CDR3 runs to 15 residues. CDR1 and CDR2 from the germline V gene are LGHNA and YNFKEQ.

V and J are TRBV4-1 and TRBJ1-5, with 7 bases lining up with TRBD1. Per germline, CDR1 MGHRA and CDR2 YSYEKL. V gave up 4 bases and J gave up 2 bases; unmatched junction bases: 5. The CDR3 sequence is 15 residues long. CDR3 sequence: CASSRYRGGNQPQHF. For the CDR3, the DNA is TGCGCCAGCAGCCGCTACAGGGGTGGCAATCAGCCCCAGCATTTT.

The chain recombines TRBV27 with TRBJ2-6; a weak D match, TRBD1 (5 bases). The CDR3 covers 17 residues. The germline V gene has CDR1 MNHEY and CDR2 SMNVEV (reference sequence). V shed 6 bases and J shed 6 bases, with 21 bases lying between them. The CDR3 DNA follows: TGTGCCAGCAGCCTATATCAGGGCGATACAGTGGCCAACGTCCTGACTTTC. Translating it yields CASSLYQGDTVANVLTF.

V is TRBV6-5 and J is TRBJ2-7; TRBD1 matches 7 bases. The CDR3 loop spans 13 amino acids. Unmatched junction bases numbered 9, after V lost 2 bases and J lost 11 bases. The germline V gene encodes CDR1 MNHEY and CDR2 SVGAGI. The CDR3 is CASSYRARGQKYF. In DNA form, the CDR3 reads TGTGCCAGCAGTTACCGGGCACGGGGACAGAAGTACTTC.

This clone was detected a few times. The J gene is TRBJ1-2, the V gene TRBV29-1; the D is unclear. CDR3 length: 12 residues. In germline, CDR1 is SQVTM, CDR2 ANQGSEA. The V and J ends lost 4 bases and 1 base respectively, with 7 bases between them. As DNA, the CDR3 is TGCAGCGTTGTGACAAGTAACTATGGCTACACCTTC. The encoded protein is CSVVTSNYGYTF.

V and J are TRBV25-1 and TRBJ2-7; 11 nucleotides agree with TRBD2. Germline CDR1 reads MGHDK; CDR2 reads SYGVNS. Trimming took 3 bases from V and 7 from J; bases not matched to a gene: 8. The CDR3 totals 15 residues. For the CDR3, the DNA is TGTGCCAGCAGTGATAGCGGGAGGGCCGTGGGTGAGCAGTACTTC. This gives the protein CASSDSGRAVGEQYF.

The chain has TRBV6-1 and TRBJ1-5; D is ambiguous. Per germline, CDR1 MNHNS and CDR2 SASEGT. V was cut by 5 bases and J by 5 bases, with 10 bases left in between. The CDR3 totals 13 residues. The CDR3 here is CASSPGEHQPQHF. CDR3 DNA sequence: TGTGCCAGCAGTCCGGGAGAGCATCAGCCCCAGCATTTT.